This T cell receptor (beta chain) was sequenced for a study of cytomegalovirus exposure and HLA in healthy donors listed by TCRdb under 2017. Describing the broader study: A later analysis indicated that the roughly 130 validation repertoires were generated on the platform also employed for the roughly 650 repertoires of the first cohort. The study was designed to test whether signatures of past pathogen exposure could be identified by cataloging public T cell receptors. High-throughput TCR immunosequencing, statistical association of individual TCRs with disease status, and machine learning were combined to predict cytomegalovirus infection status. Along with the approximately 650-subject first cohort, a separate validation cohort of over 90 different subjects was used. What the authors observed across the whole study: Of the cluster scores, 85% to 95% were above 0 in a later analysis, which found that TCRs clustered in the first cohort also tended to co-occur in the 95 to 150 validation repertoires. The authors suggested that the approach could potentially be extended to other disease states and immunological phenotypes. The study gave a list of over 150 TCR beta chains associated with cytomegalovirus. The classifier was reported to diagnose cytomegalovirus status with high specificity and sensitivity in both the original and validation cohorts. In vitro tests confirmed that a few of the cytomegalovirus-associated TCR beta chains recognize cytomegalovirus antigens. All 120 or so repertoires were used to score co-occurrence in the validation cohort in a later analysis, because that analysis had no HLA typing for the cohort. While some public TCRs were present in many individuals, most TCR sequences turned up only very rarely across donors.

Taken from cysteine to phenylalanine, the CDR3 has 14 residues. Solely the CDR3 DNA is kept, with 42 bases framed from the first base. For CDR1 and CDR2, the germline V gene lists ENHRY and SYGVKD. Trimming leaves V shorter by 3 bases and J shorter by 5 bases, with the junction holding 6 bases beyond the gene matches. Library prep was done by the immunoSEQ multiplex PCR assay. The authors' analysis ran thus. A statistical classification framework was built for diagnosing cytomegalovirus status from the catalog of TCR beta chain sequences. This is the immuneACCESS table as TCRdb keeps it, with only in-frame sequences that have V and J called. A part of the clones is gone; compared with another copy, unresolved V genes explain less than half, and the rest is unexplained. Clonal size and the V and J genes are those of that table, whereas D and trimming came from the DNA. The sample yields around 300,000 clones; over 75% were counted once. The leading ten clones occupy approximately 0.88% of the sample.

Worth noting for this clone: Its antigen remains undetermined. Base qualities are not provided; no much larger clone lies one nucleotide away.

The donors belonged to the validation cohort of over a hundred subjects, which was separate from the approximately 700-subject first cohort. The V and J segments used are TRBV10-3 and TRBJ2-7, with 8 bases in between that match TRBD2. This clonotype was obtained from a woman aged 18 to 35 in good health and CMV-seronegative. The sequencing sample was made of PBMCs. The nucleotide sequence is given as TGTGCCATCAGTGAAACAGGGACTAGGGACGAGCAGTACTTC. This yields the protein CAISETGTRDEQYF.